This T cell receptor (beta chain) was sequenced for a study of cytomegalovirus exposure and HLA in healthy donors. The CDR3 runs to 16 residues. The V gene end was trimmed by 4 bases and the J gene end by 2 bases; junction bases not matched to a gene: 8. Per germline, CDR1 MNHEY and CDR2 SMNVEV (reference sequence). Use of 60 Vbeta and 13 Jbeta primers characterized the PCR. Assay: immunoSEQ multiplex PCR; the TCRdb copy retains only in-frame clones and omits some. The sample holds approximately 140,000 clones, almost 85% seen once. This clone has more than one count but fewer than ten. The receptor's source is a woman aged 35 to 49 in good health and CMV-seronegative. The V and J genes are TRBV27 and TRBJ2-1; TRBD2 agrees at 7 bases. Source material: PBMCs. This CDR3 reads CASSSLEGGPYNEQFF. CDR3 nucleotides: TGTGCCAGCAGTTCCCTAGAGGGAGGGCCCTACAATGAGCAGTTCTTC.